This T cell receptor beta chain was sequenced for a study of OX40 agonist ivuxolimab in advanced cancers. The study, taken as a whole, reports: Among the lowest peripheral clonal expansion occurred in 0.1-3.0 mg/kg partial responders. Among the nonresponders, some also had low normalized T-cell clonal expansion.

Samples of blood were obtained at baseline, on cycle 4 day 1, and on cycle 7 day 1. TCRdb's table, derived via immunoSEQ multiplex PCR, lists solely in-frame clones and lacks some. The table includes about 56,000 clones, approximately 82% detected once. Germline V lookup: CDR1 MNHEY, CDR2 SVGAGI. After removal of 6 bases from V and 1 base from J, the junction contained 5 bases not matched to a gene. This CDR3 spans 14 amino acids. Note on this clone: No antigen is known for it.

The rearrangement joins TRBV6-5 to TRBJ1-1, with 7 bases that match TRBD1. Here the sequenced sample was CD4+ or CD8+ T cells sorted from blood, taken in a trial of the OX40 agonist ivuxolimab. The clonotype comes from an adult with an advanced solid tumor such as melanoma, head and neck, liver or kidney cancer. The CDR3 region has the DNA TGTGCCAGCAGAAAGGACAGGCCGAACACTGAAGCTTTCTTT. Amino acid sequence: CASRKDRPNTEAFF.